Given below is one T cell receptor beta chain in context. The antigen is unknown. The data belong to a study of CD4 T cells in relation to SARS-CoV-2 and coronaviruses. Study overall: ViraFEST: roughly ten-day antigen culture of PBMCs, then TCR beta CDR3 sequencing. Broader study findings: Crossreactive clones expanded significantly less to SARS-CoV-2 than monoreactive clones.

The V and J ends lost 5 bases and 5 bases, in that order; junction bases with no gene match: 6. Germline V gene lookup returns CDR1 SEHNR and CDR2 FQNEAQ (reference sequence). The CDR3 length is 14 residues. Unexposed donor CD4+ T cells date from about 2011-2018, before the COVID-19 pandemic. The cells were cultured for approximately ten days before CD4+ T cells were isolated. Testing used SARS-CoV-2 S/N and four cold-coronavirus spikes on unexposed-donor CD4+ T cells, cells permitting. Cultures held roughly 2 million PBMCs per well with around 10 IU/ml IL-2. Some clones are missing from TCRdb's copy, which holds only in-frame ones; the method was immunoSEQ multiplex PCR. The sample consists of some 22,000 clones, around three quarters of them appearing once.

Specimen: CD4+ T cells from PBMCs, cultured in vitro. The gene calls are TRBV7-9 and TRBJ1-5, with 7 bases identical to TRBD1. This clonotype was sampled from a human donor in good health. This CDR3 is CASSPGQAHQPQHF. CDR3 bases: TGTGCCAGCAGCCCAGGACAGGCCCATCAGCCCCAGCATTTT.